This T cell receptor beta chain was sequenced in a study of cytomegalovirus exposure and HLA in healthy donors. Amplification used 60 Vbeta primers and 13 Jbeta primers. Clones were read by immunoSEQ multiplex PCR, and TCRdb kept only the in-frame ones, dropping some. Found here are about 170,000 clones, about three quarters of them singletons; the top ten hold around 0.98%. CDR1 is WSHSY, CDR2 SAAADI, per germline. Trimming removed 9 bases from V and 7 bases from J; junction bases left unmatched: 16. The CDR3 length is 15 residues. On this clone: Its specificity is unknown.

General study results and limits: The study dropped some indistinguishable V segments, TRBV6-2 and TRBV6-3 among them. CMV serostatus alone was available as immune exposure information. TCR beta V- and J-gene trimming was later associated with a missense DCLRE1C variant. There were about 160 TCR beta chains listed as cytomegalovirus-associated.

The origin of this receptor is a woman aged 45-60 years in good health and CMV-seropositive. The chain is built from TRBV10-2 and TRBJ2-5; TRBD1 matches at 8 bases. The sequenced sample consisted of PBMCs. CDR3 nucleotides: TGCGCCAGTCGAAGAGGACAGGGCCTGCTGGGGACCCAGTACTTC. It yields the protein CASRRGQGLLGTQYF.